The 5 T cell receptor beta chains given below trace back to one sample, sequenced in a study of blood T cell repertoires in COVID-19. Clones were sequenced by immunoSEQ multiplex PCR, and TCRdb holds only the in-frame ones, with some missing. The repertoire includes more than 45,000 clones, under 95% of them detected once, and 6.4% sits in the top ten. Sequenced sample: peripheral blood. The receptors here all came from a man aged 65 to 79 with active COVID-19.

The genes are TRBV5-1 and TRBJ2-7; 7 nucleotides agree with TRBD1. J gave up 3 bases and V 4 bases, and 13 bases lay outside the gene matches. This CDR3 is built from 16 residues. CDR1 and CDR2 from the germline V gene are SGHRS and YFSETQ. CDR3 loop: CASSPAPAGGSYEQYF. Here the CDR3 DNA reads TGCGCCAGCAGCCCAGCCCCGGCAGGGGGAAGCTACGAGCAGTACTTC.

This sequence joins TRBV7-9 and TRBJ2-3; D is undetermined. Trimming pared 5 bases from V and 3 bases from J, leaving 12 bases between. The V gene's germline CDR1 is SEHNR and CDR2 FQNEAQ (reference sequence). The CDR3 totals 14 residues. CDR3 nucleotide sequence: TGTGCCAGCAGCCGACTTGTGGCGACAGATACGCAGTATTTT. Translated, it gives CASSRLVATDTQYF.

V gene TRBV19 combines with J gene TRBJ1-1, with TRBD1 identical over 8 bases. Germline CDR1 is LNHDA and CDR2 is SQIVND (reference sequence). CDR3 length: 15 amino acids. V lost 8 bases and J lost 1; bases outside the gene matches: 9. DNA for the CDR3: TGTGCCAGTCGGGCGGCAGGGGGCAAGAACACTGAAGCTTTCTTT. Amino acids: CASRAAGGKNTEAFF.

The V and J genes are TRBV7-9 and TRBJ2-1, with 13 bases aligning to TRBD2. CDR1 is SEHNR and CDR2 is FQNEAQ in the germline V gene (reference sequence). The CDR3 has 17 amino acids. Germline trimming cut 3 bases from V and 0 bases from J; bases unmatched to any gene: 2. CDR3 residues: CASSLTSGGPSYNEQFF. The CDR3 DNA reads TGTGCCAGCAGCTTGACTAGCGGGGGGCCCTCCTACAATGAGCAGTTCTTC.

This rearrangement joins TRBV11-2 to TRBJ2-7; 7 nucleotides match TRBD2. CDR1 SGHAT and CDR2 FQNNGV come from the germline V gene. The CDR3 sequence is 13 residues long. Trimming removed 0 bases from V and 7 bases from J; junction bases left unmatched: 3. The CDR3 sequence: CASSLEGRVEQYF. The DNA for the CDR3 is TGTGCCAGCAGCTTAGAGGGGAGGGTTGAGCAGTACTTC.